This T cell receptor (beta chain) stems from a study of regulatory T cells in long-lasting Graves disease. The study's findings and limits: Persistent Graves' patients showed less TCR diversity than newly diagnosed patients showed.

Documented time point: newly diagnosed GD, antithyroid drugs for less than 3 months. Following extraction of RNA from PBMCs, that RNA was used to make the TCR library. Trimming left V 2 bases short and J 6 bases short, with 7 bases between. CDR1 and CDR2 from the germline V gene are MNHEY and SVGAGI. The CDR3 is 12 amino acids. This clonotype occurred many times. Antigen unknown. Assembly of TCR beta libraries relied on iRepertoire HTBI primers together with Arm-PCR of CDR3 regions. TCRdb recomputed calls from the multiplex PCR reads with MiXCR, one row per CDR3 protein. Of around 250,000 distinct CDR3 sequences in the sample, about 17% are singletons; the top ten hold 13% to 15%. The same data also went into a second study, on T cells in Graves' hyperthyroidism and ophthalmopathy.

The sequencing used peripheral blood mononuclear cells (PBMCs), collected at new diagnosis, from a patient treated with antithyroid drugs. This chain joins TRBV6-5 and TRBJ1-2; perhaps TRBD1 as D (6 bases). This clonotype was sampled from a woman in her thirties with Graves disease. The DNA for the CDR3 is TGTGCCAGCAGTTACGAGGGGGATGGCTACACCTTC. Translated, it gives CASSYEGDGYTF.